These T cell receptor beta chains were read from a single sample in a study of blood T cell repertoires in COVID-19. Generated by immunoSEQ multiplex PCR, the TCRdb table keeps only in-frame clones and is missing some. The table lists roughly 300,000 clones, roughly nine tenths of them singletons, with approximately 1% in the top ten. Sequences were obtained from PBMCs or T cells enriched from blood (not recorded which). These receptors were collected from a woman aged 25 to 39 who had recovered from COVID-19. CDR3s include the opening cysteine and the closing phenylalanine or tryptophan. The order of the fields is D gene, J gene, V gene, CDR3 DNA, CDR3 protein. A D gene is named only where the DNA matches it firmly.

d_gene: NA; j_gene: TRBJ2-5; v_gene: TRBV14; CDR3nt: TGTGCCAGCAGCCCGTTACTAGGAAACGACCAAGAGACCCAGTACTTC; CDR3aa: CASSPLLGNDQETQYF
d_gene: TRBD1; j_gene: TRBJ2-5; v_gene: TRBV30; CDR3nt: TGTGCCTGGCGCCGGACAGGGGGCCAAGAGACCCAGTACTTC; CDR3aa: CAWRRTGGQETQYF
d_gene: TRBD1; j_gene: TRBJ2-7; v_gene: TRBV28; CDR3nt: TGTGCCAGCAGTTCTACAGGGGGCTTTTGGGGCTACGAGCAGTACTTC; CDR3aa: CASSSTGGFWGYEQYF
d_gene: NA; j_gene: TRBJ1-1; v_gene: TRBV19; CDR3nt: TGTGCCAGTAGAGGGAGGGAGGGTTCTGAAGCTTTCTTT; CDR3aa: CASRGREGSEAFF
d_gene: NA; j_gene: TRBJ1-1; v_gene: TRBV6-5; CDR3nt: TGTGCCAGCAGAGGGAGGAAGGAGAACACTGAAGCTTTCTTT; CDR3aa: CASRGRKENTEAFF
d_gene: TRBD1; j_gene: TRBJ1-1; v_gene: TRBV2; CDR3nt: TGTGCCAGCACCCCAAGGCGGGACAGGCATCTGAACACTGAAGCTTTCTTT; CDR3aa: CASTPRRDRHLNTEAFF
d_gene: TRBD1; j_gene: TRBJ1-2; v_gene: TRBV19; CDR3nt: TGTGCCAGTACTAAAGTGGGACAGGCGATTAACTATGGCTACACCTTC; CDR3aa: CASTKVGQAINYGYTF
d_gene: NA; j_gene: TRBJ1-1; v_gene: TRBV20-1; CDR3nt: TGCAGTGCCGGGAAGGGTTCTGAAGCTTTCTTT; CDR3aa: CSAGKGSEAFF
d_gene: NA; j_gene: TRBJ2-6; v_gene: TRBV7-6; CDR3nt: TGTGCCAGCAGCTTAGTGGGGGGCTCTGGGGCCAACGTCCTGACTTTC; CDR3aa: CASSLVGGSGANVLTF
d_gene: TRBD1; j_gene: TRBJ2-6; v_gene: TRBV3-1/TRBV3-2; CDR3nt: TGTGCCAGCAGCCAAGAGGGGACAGGGGGCTCAGGGGCCAACGTCCTGACTTTC; CDR3aa: CASSQEGTGGSGANVLTF
d_gene: NA; j_gene: TRBJ1-3; v_gene: TRBV7-8; CDR3nt: TGTGCCAGCAGCTTACGTCGGGGAGTCTCTGGAAACACCATATATTTT; CDR3aa: CASSLRRGVSGNTIYF
d_gene: TRBD2; j_gene: TRBJ2-3; v_gene: TRBV19; CDR3nt: TGTGCCAGTAGTATAGAGCGGCTAGCGGGGGGCAAAATGGCGGATACGCAGTATTTT; CDR3aa: CASSIERLAGGKMADTQYF
d_gene: NA; j_gene: TRBJ2-3; v_gene: TRBV4-1; CDR3nt: TGCGCCAGCAGCCAAGACTCTCGGACAGATACGCAGTATTTT; CDR3aa: CASSQDSRTDTQYF
d_gene: NA; j_gene: TRBJ2-3; v_gene: TRBV18; CDR3nt: TGTGCCAGCTCACCAAGGACAGAAAGCACAGATACGCAGTATTTT; CDR3aa: CASSPRTESTDTQYF
d_gene: NA; j_gene: TRBJ1-1; v_gene: TRBV19; CDR3nt: TGTGCCAGTAGTATCAGGCTAGGCCTAGGGGGCACTGAAGCTTTCTTT; CDR3aa: CASSIRLGLGGTEAFF
d_gene: NA; j_gene: TRBJ1-5; v_gene: TRBV25-1; CDR3nt: TGTGCCAGCAGTTCGAGGGGGAATCAGCCCCAGCATTTT; CDR3aa: CASSSRGNQPQHF
d_gene: NA; j_gene: TRBJ1-1; v_gene: TRBV27; CDR3nt: TGTGCCAGCAGAGAACGAACGGGGAACACTGAAGCTTTCTTT; CDR3aa: CASRERTGNTEAFF